This T cell receptor (beta chain) was sequenced for a study of blood T cell repertoires in COVID-19. About the research overall: Samples of COVID-19 (acute and convalescent) were obtained from the United States, Italy and Spain. Nucleic acid was either cDNA or gDNA, and it came from T cells, B-cell-depleted T cells, or PBMCs.

Germline lookup yields CDR1 SNHLY and CDR2 FYNNEI. Deletions cut 3 bases from V and 7 bases from J, with 18 bases between. There are 15 residues in the CDR3. Source study methods: Counts of nucleated cells, estimated from reference gene primer amplification, were obtained. Only in-frame clones appear in the TCRdb table, and some are missing; sequencing was by immunoSEQ multiplex PCR. The V and J calls and clone size were taken over from that table, and D and trimming were inferred from the DNA. Found here are about 85,000 clones, around 88% of them singletons; the top ten hold 4.8%. Material: peripheral blood. V and J are TRBV2 and TRBJ2-5, with a tentative D call TRBD2 (5 bases). This receptor was taken from a woman of 80 years or more with acute or convalescent COVID-19. The CDR3 loop reads CASSEVRVGRATQYF. In DNA, the CDR3 is TGTGCCAGCAGTGAGGTGCGGGTTGGAAGAGCGACCCAGTACTTC. Full variable domain (outside the CDR3, taken from reference TRBV2 and TRBJ2-5): EPEVTQTPSHQVTQMGQEVILRCVPISNHLYFYWYRQILGQKVEFLVSFYNNEISEKSEIFDDQFSVERPDGSNFTLKIRSTKLEDSAMYFCASSEVRVGRATQYFGPGTRLLVL.